This T cell receptor (beta chain) was profiled in a study of identical twins. Study-level findings and limits: Researchers reported weaker excess twin sharing in beta out-of-frame sequences. Fewer insertions marked abundant cord blood beta clonotypes; young adult naive trended weakly, memory not at all.

About this clonotype itself: Its antigen is not identified.

The donors were all healthy and Caucasian. TCRdb recomputed calls from the 5' RACE reads with MiXCR, one row per CDR3 protein. The sample comprises about 240,000 distinct CDR3 sequences, under 12% of which are singletons, and 10% rests with the top ten. Germline V gene lookup returns CDR1 SGHTA and CDR2 FQGNSA. The CDR3 consists of 14 residues. The ends were cut back, 10 bases at V and 7 bases at J, with 17 bases in the middle. The V and J genes are TRBV7-2 and TRBJ1-6; D ambiguous. Sequencing input: memory T cells sorted from blood. The sequence was collected from a man aged 45 to 65 in good health. The CDR3 DNA is TGTGCCACCACGTCGTCAGTGGGGAATTCACCCCTCCACTTT. Its translation: CATTSSVGNSPLHF.